A selection of T cell receptor beta chains follows, all from one sample in a study of post-analysis software for immune sequencing data. Via MiXCR, TCRdb re-called the PCR reads, giving one row per CDR3 protein. The data hold a few hundred thousand distinct CDR3 sequences, with approximately 45% observed a single time. The specimen sequenced was blood. These receptors originate from a girl between 5 and 17 years old with multiple sclerosis. The conserved cysteine and the conserved F or W are not part of the CDR3 here. Each record gives: J gene, V gene, CDR3 protein.

TRBJ2-1 | TRBV7-2 | ASSVGLASEQF
TRBJ2-5 | TRBV7-2 | ASNLAPSPFQETQY
TRBJ2-1 | TRBV6-5 | ASSYSGTSGSYEQF
TRBJ2-1 | TRBV20-1 | SAKLAGAYNEQF
TRBJ2-3 | TRBV12-3/TRBV12-4 | ASSADRGRPDTQY
TRBJ2-5 | TRBV6-5 | ASSYSGVSYQETQY
TRBJ2-2 | TRBV5-1 | ASRGSLNTGELF
TRBJ2-7 | TRBV6-5 | ASSFGGQGAHEQD
TRBJ2-1 | TRBV6-1 | ASSEEDSSYNEQF
TRBJ2-7 | TRBV7-8 | ASSFRLHSYEQY
TRBJ2-4 | TRBV18 | ASSPWEPVLAKNIQY
NA | TRBV7-2 | ASRPTSGSVNEQY
TRBJ2-3 | TRBV20-1 | SARDPGQGDADTQY
TRBJ2-7 | TRBV5-1 | ASSLAQTTYEQY
TRBJ1-4 | TRBV6-6 | ASSRPTSGLF
TRBJ1-1 | TRBV2 | ASSEEGERRAF
TRBJ2-1 | TRBV28 | ASSLSPLQPSWGNEQF
TRBJ1-1 | TRBV2 | ASSQQGPMNTEAF
TRBJ1-2 | TRBV19 | ASSITGGDLQTNYGYT
TRBJ2-7 | TRBV7-2 | ATGLAGSYEQY
TRBJ2-7 | TRBV12-3/TRBV12-4 | ASSSGTETYEQY
TRBJ2-1 | TRBV5-1 | ASSLEIAGENEQF
TRBJ2-1 | TRBV29-1 | SVTSSYNEQF
TRBJ2-1 | TRBV6-4 | ASSEGQGLNEQF
TRBJ2-5 | TRBV7-2 | ASSLNSLQETQY
TRBJ2-7 | TRBV28 | ASSRTPKNSYEQY
TRBJ2-3 | TRBV5-6 | ASSLNSGFTDTQY
TRBJ2-1 | TRBV6-1 | ATLTSGRAPNEQF
TRBJ2-1 | TRBV6-5 | ASSSQLAGDGNEQF
TRBJ2-7 | TRBV29-1 | SVMTRQSYEQY
TRBJ1-2 | TRBV27 | ASSLRGASDGYT
TRBJ2-1 | TRBV12-3/TRBV12-4 | ASTNRGGEQF
TRBJ2-7 | TRBV4-1 | ASSPRGQGEYEQY
TRBJ2-7 | TRBV28 | ASLGDGGPLEQY
TRBJ2-1 | TRBV7-8 | ASSLSEYNEQF
TRBJ2-7 | TRBV4-1 | ASSPPSSGRTDEQY
TRBJ2-7 | TRBV15 | ATSRDLGDYNEQY
TRBJ2-3 | TRBV6-6 | ASSYPRGGVTDTQY
TRBJ2-1 | TRBV20-1 | SARDRNRGDNEQF
TRBJ1-2 | TRBV12-3/TRBV12-4 | ASSEGQAGFNYGYT
TRBJ2-7 | TRBV4-3 | ASSHWEGDPYEQY
TRBJ2-1 | TRBV29-1 | SVERSGGEQF
TRBJ2-1 | TRBV28 | ASSITGSSYNEQF
TRBJ2-3 | TRBV15 | ATSIELASDTQY
NA | TRBV6-2/TRBV6-3 | ASTTRRDRLHEQY
TRBJ2-4 | TRBV20-1 | SASGTVTLAKNIQY
TRBJ2-1 | TRBV25-1 | ASSASGTRGALYEQF
TRBJ2-7 | TRBV14 | ASSRSDRRSYEQY
TRBJ2-1 | TRBV27 | ASTRGSSYNEQF
TRBJ2-6 | TRBV6-2/TRBV6-3 | ASSPVGWRANVLT
TRBJ2-1 | TRBV20-1 | SASLLYSGNEQF
TRBJ2-7 | TRBV20-1 | SARDHQGADYEQY
TRBJ2-5 | TRBV27 | ASSLLAGEGETQY